The 30 T cell receptor beta chains below were found in one sample sequenced in a study of cytomegalovirus exposure and HLA in healthy donors. PCR involved 60 Vbeta and 13 Jbeta primers. Produced via immunoSEQ multiplex PCR; TCRdb's table is partial and in-frame only. The repertoire has 95,000 to 110,000 clones, roughly 85% of them found once; the top ten carry 5.8%. The specimen sequenced was PBMCs. The receptor source for this set is a man aged 55 to 69 in good health and CMV-seropositive.

This sequence joins TRBV18 and TRBJ1-5; no definite D call. The V gene's germline CDR1 is KGHSH and CDR2 LQKENI. V was clipped by 4 bases and J by 4 bases, with 11 bases between them. The CDR3 has 14 amino acids. The CDR3 DNA reads as TGTGCCAGCTCACTAGAAGGAGGGAATCAGCCCCAGCATTTT. Translated, it gives CASSLEGGNQPQHF.

J is TRBJ2-5 and V is TRBV7-2; no clear D. The CDR3 covers 11 residues. Trimming took 4 bases from V and 4 from J, leaving 4 bases between them. The germline V gene encodes CDR1 SGHTA and CDR2 FQGNSA. The chain's CDR3 is CASSSLETQYF. The CDR3 bases are TGTGCCAGCAGCTCTCTAGAGACCCAGTACTTC.

A single count supports this clone. This chain links TRBV6-5 with TRBJ2-1; 10 nucleotides agree with TRBD1. CDR3 length equals 14 residues. Germline lookup yields CDR1 MNHEY and CDR2 SVGAGI. With 2 bases clipped from V and 7 bases from J, the junction kept 2 bases outside the gene matches. The DNA of the CDR3 is TGTGCCAGCAGTTACGGGACAGGGGTGAATGAGCAGTTCTTC. Translation: CASSYGTGVNEQFF.

V is TRBV30 and J is TRBJ2-2; TRBD2 matches at 14 bases. V shed 1 base, J shed 6 bases, and the junction held 1 base outside the gene matches. CDR1 and CDR2 (germline): GTSNPN, SVGIG (reference sequence). The CDR3 extends over 15 amino acids. The CDR3 region has the DNA TGTGCCTGGAGTGGACTAGCGGGGGGGCCCGGGGAGCTGTTTTTT. The encoded protein is CAWSGLAGGPGELFF.

V is TRBV20-1 and J is TRBJ2-3; 7 bases line up with TRBD2. CDR3 size: 11 residues. CDR1 is DFQATT, CDR2 SNEGSKA, per germline (reference sequence). The V gene end was trimmed by 7 bases and the J gene end by 5 bases; junction bases not matched to a gene: 3. CDR3 nucleotides: TGCAGTGGGGGGGGTGTAGATACGCAGTATTTT. Encoded protein: CSGGGVDTQYF.

The V gene is TRBV10-3, the J gene TRBJ1-1; no definite D call. This CDR3 is 13 amino acids long. CDR1 and CDR2 from the germline V gene are ENHRY and SYGVKD. Trimming took off 8 bases at V and 0 bases at J, with 10 bases between the two ends. The CDR3 sequence is CAIGGGVNTEAFF. Here the CDR3 DNA reads TGTGCCATCGGCGGAGGAGTGAACACTGAAGCTTTCTTT.

The chain joins TRBV5-6 to TRBJ2-6; D ambiguous. CDR3 length: 15 amino acids. V lost 1 base and J lost 6, with 11 bases in between. Germline-derived CDR1 and CDR2 are SGHDT and YYEEEE. CDR3 region: CASSLFISVANVLTF. CDR3 nucleotides: TGTGCCAGCAGCTTGTTTATTTCGGTGGCCAACGTCCTGACTTTC.

The chain has TRBV14 and TRBJ1-1; 8 positions match TRBD1. Germline V gene sequence: CDR1 SGHDN, CDR2 FVKESK. The CDR3 sequence is 14 residues long. V gave up 4 bases and J gave up 0 bases; unmatched junction bases: 1. The CDR3 DNA is TGTGCCAGCAGCCTGGGACAGGTGAACACTGAAGCTTTCTTT. This translates into CASSLGQVNTEAFF.

The CDR3 bases are TGTGCCAGCAGTGACTCGGGGAGAGTCAACTATGGCTACACCTTC. Encoded protein: CASSDSGRVNYGYTF. V and J are TRBV6-4 and TRBJ1-2; no definite D call. V dropped 0 bases and J dropped 2 bases, with 10 bases sitting between them. The germline V gene encodes CDR1 MRHNA and CDR2 SNTAGT. This CDR3 has 15 residues.

This chain connects TRBV6-5 to TRBJ1-1; D call uncertain. The ends were cut back, 8 bases at V and 2 bases at J, with 15 bases in the middle. The CDR3 extends over 14 amino acids. The germline CDR1 and CDR2 sequences are MNHEY and SVGAGI. CDR3 region: CASRQAGINTEAFF. The DNA for the CDR3 is TGTGCCAGCCGGCAAGCGGGAATTAACACTGAAGCTTTCTTT.

This chain uses TRBV11-2 with TRBJ1-4; 10 positions match TRBD1. Looked up from germline, CDR1 is SGHAT and CDR2 is FQNNGV. The CDR3 loop spans 15 amino acids. V was pared by 6 bases and J by 8 bases, with 9 bases of the junction left unmatched. The CDR3 DNA follows: TGTGCCAGCAGGGTTCTCGGGACAGGGGAAGAAAAACTGTTTTTT. Translation gives CASRVLGTGEEKLFF. The full variable domain, completed using reference TRBV11-2 and TRBJ1-4, is EAGVAQSPRYKIIEKRQSVAFWCNPISGHATLYWYQQILGQGPKLLIQFQNNGVVDDSQLPKDRFSAERLKGVDSTLKIQPAKLEDSAVYLCASRVLGTGEEKLFFGSGTQLSVL.

The genes are TRBV10-1 and TRBJ2-3; D is possibly TRBD2 (6 bases). The CDR3 has 15 amino acids. V lost 2 bases to trimming and J lost 2 bases, with 11 bases between them. The germline gives CDR1 WNHNN, CDR2 SYGVQD (reference sequence). Written as DNA, the CDR3 is TGCGCCAGCAGTGAGCATGGGGGGTCCACAGATACGCAGTATTTT. Encoded protein: CASSEHGGSTDTQYF.

The rearrangement joins TRBV7-2 to TRBJ1-5; possibly TRBD1 for D (6 bases). Trimming removed 6 bases at V and 0 bases at J, with 9 bases between. Per the germline V gene, CDR1 is SGHTA and CDR2 is FQGNSA. The CDR3 totals 14 residues. The CDR3 spells CASSKDSSNQPQHF. The CDR3 bases are TGTGCCAGCAGTAAGGACAGTAGCAATCAGCCCCAGCATTTT.

The chain uses TRBV5-8 and TRBJ2-7; 7 bases align to TRBD1. V shed 4 bases and J 3 bases; nucleotides not matched to a gene: 10. The CDR3 is 15 amino acids. In germline, CDR1 is SGHTS, CDR2 YDEGEE. CDR3 amino acids: CASSPLDRAGYEQYF. CDR3 in DNA: TGTGCCAGCAGCCCCCTTGACAGGGCCGGCTACGAGCAGTACTTC.

The chain joins TRBV11-2 to TRBJ2-5; 9 bases are a match to TRBD1. The tail of the sequence fits TRBJ2-7 better, so the J call may be wrong. The CDR3 loop spans 13 amino acids. Germline values: CDR1 SGHAT, CDR2 FQNNGV. CDR3: CASVDRGWGEQYF. The CDR3 bases are TGTGCCAGCGTAGACAGGGGGTGGGGCGAGCAGTACTTC.

The chain has TRBV9 and TRBJ2-1; TRBD2 matches at 12 bases. Germline trimming cut 3 bases from V and 0 bases from J; bases unmatched to any gene: 10. The germline gives CDR1 SGDLS, CDR2 YYNGEE. CDR3 length: 19 residues. This CDR3 is CASSARTSGAHSSYNEQFF. DNA of the CDR3: TGTGCCAGCAGCGCGCGGACTAGCGGGGCTCATAGCTCCTACAATGAGCAGTTCTTC.

The gene calls are TRBV7-9 and TRBJ2-5; TRBD1 matches at 8 bases. Losses at the gene ends were 5 bases for V and 11 bases for J; bases not matched to a gene: 10. Germline V gene lookup returns CDR1 SEHNR and CDR2 FQNEAQ (reference sequence). The CDR3 has 13 residues. CDR3 protein: CASSQGQGGEQYF. CDR3 nucleotides: TGTGCCAGCAGCCAAGGACAGGGTGGAGAGCAGTACTTC.

The rearrangement links TRBV7-2 to TRBJ2-1, with D maybe TRBD2 (6 bases). Trimming cost V 5 bases and J 4 bases, with 12 bases left between them. The length of the CDR3 is 14 residues. Per germline, CDR1 SGHTA and CDR2 FQGNSA. As DNA, the CDR3 is TGTGCCAGCAGCGGGGGGATAGATTACAATGAGCAGTTCTTC. Protein sequence: CASSGGIDYNEQFF.

This chain uses TRBV7-6 with TRBJ1-5, with D unclear. CDR1 and CDR2 from the germline V gene are SGHVS and FNYEAQ. V dropped 5 bases and J dropped 4 bases, with 12 bases sitting between them. The CDR3 sequence is 14 residues long. In nucleotides, the CDR3 is TGTGCCAGCAGCCCCCCCGGTGTAAATCAGCCCCAGCATTTT. This sequence encodes CASSPPGVNQPQHF.

J is TRBJ1-1 and V is TRBV28; a possible D gene is TRBD1 (6 bases). The CDR3 covers 15 residues. The V end was cut by 2 bases, the J end by 11 bases, with 21 bases between. Germline CDR1 is MDHEN and CDR2 is SYDVKM. In nucleotides, the CDR3 is TGTGCCAGCAGTTTAGGAACAGGGTCGTCACCTCCGGCTTTCTTT. This gives the protein CASSLGTGSSPPAFF.

This clone was observed once. The genes are TRBV5-1 and TRBJ2-3, with a weak D call TRBD1 (5 bases). The CDR3 runs to 14 residues. With 1 base removed from V and 0 bases from J, the gap between germline ends came to 6 bases. Germline V gene lookup returns CDR1 SGHRS and CDR2 YFSETQ. The CDR3: CASSLRTSTDTQYF. The CDR3 nucleotides read TGCGCCAGCAGCTTGCGGACAAGCACAGATACGCAGTATTTT.

The sample holds a few counts of this clone. The rearrangement joins TRBV10-2 to TRBJ1-4, with D unresolved. Germline CDR1 WSHSY, CDR2 SAAADI. With 2 bases removed from V and 7 bases from J, the gap between germline ends came to 5 bases. The CDR3 covers 12 residues. CDR3 residues: CASSERLEKLFF. The CDR3, as DNA: TGCGCCAGCAGTGAGCGACTTGAAAAACTGTTTTTT.

The sample holds a few counts of this clone. The rearrangement links TRBV28 to TRBJ1-1, with a tentative D call TRBD1 (5 bases). CDR3 length: 11 amino acids. The V and J ends lost 6 bases and 10 bases respectively, with 12 bases between them. From germline, CDR1 is MDHEN and CDR2 SYDVKM. CDR3 amino acids: CASRGRGRAFF. The CDR3 DNA follows: TGTGCCAGCAGGGGGCGGGGCAGAGCTTTCTTT.

The chain is built from TRBV6-6 and TRBJ1-5; no reliable D call. The CDR3 is 14 residues long. Deletions cut 0 bases from V and 5 bases from J, with 8 bases between. CDR1 is MNHNY and CDR2 is SVGAGI in the germline V gene (reference sequence). The CDR3 sequence: CASSYSELDQPQHF. DNA of the CDR3: TGTGCCAGCAGTTACTCCGAACTCGATCAGCCCCAGCATTTT.

The chain recombines TRBV6-1 with TRBJ1-5; possible D gene TRBD1, 6 bases. CDR1 and CDR2 (germline): MNHNS, SASEGT. The CDR3 covers 15 residues. Trimming removed 6 bases from V and 3 bases from J, with 15 bases in between. CDR3 protein: CASSAQGRLNQPQHF. The CDR3 DNA reads TGTGCCAGCAGCGCCCAGGGGCGACTCAATCAGCCCCAGCATTTT.

The CDR3 sequence: CASSPGEAGRNEQFF. CDR3 DNA: TGTGCCAGCAGTCCCGGTGAGGCGGGGAGGAATGAGCAGTTCTTC. The chain is built from TRBV6-6 and TRBJ2-1; D possibly corresponds to TRBD2 (6 bases). The V end was cut by 5 bases, the J end by 7 bases, with 18 bases between. Germline V gene data show CDR1 as MNHNY and CDR2 as SVGAGI (reference sequence). The CDR3 contains 15 residues.

The chain recombines TRBV6-1 with TRBJ1-1; no clear D. The CDR3 extends over 12 amino acids. Trimming pared 6 bases from V and 8 bases from J, leaving 13 bases between. The germline CDR1 and CDR2 sequences are MNHNS and SASEGT. The CDR3 bases are TGTGCCAGCAGACGAGGAGGGCAGGAAGCTTTCTTT. Amino acid sequence: CASRRGGQEAFF.

V and J are TRBV6-1 and TRBJ1-1; D gene unclear. CDR1 MNHNS and CDR2 SASEGT come from the germline V gene. The CDR3 sequence is 14 residues long. V was pared by 8 bases and J by 5 bases, with 18 bases between. CDR3 residues: CASSVETSGTEAFF. The CDR3, as DNA: TGTGCCAGCTCTGTGGAAACGTCGGGAACTGAAGCTTTCTTT.

This clone was seen more than once but under ten times. The chain combines TRBV11-2 with TRBJ1-6, with D uncertain. V shed 1 base and J shed 7 bases, with 14 bases lying between them. The CDR3 length is 16 residues. Germline lookup yields CDR1 SGHAT and CDR2 FQNNGV. DNA for the CDR3: TGTGCCAGCAGCTTAGTTCTGATGGGCAGCAATTCACCCCTCCACTTT. It is translated as CASSLVLMGSNSPLHF.

This clone appeared a single time. This sequence joins TRBV7-8 and TRBJ1-1; the D gene is possibly TRBD1 (6 bases). The germline V gene has CDR1 SGHVS and CDR2 FQNEAQ. This CDR3 has 15 residues. The V end lost 5 bases, the J end lost 3 bases, and 16 bases lay between the germline ends. The CDR3 sequence is CASSGGDRPHTEAFF. DNA for the CDR3: TGTGCCAGCAGCGGAGGAGACAGGCCCCACACTGAAGCTTTCTTT.